The next 2 T cell receptor beta chains were all read from a single sample in a study of T-cell memory formation after mild COVID-19. From the 5' RACE reads, TCRdb called clonotypes with MiXCR, one entry per CDR3 protein. The sample lists a few hundred thousand distinct CDR3 sequences, roughly 8% occurring once. The sequenced material came from PBMCs or a T cell subset sorted from them (not recorded which). The receptors shown here come from a man aged 18 to 29 who had mild COVID-19 (a few samples of this study predate the infection). Cell type and time point are not known.

The V and J genes are TRBV15 and TRBJ2-3; no clear D gene. Trimming pared 5 bases from V and 6 bases from J, leaving 18 bases between. The germline gives CDR1 LNHNV, CDR2 YYDKDF (reference sequence). The CDR3 covers 15 residues. The DNA of the CDR3 is TGTGCCACCAGCTTATCGCTCGACCCCGCGGATACGCAGTATTTT. Encoded protein: CATSLSLDPADTQYF. Variable domain in full (rest from reference TRBV15 and TRBJ2-3): DAMVIQNPRYQVTQFGKPVTLSCSQTLNHNVMYWYQQKSSQAPKLLFHYYDKDFNNEADTPDNFQSRRPNTSFCFLDIRSPGLGDTAMYLCATSLSLDPADTQYFGPGTRLTVL.

This clonotype was counted ten times or more. The rearrangement joins TRBV12-3 or TRBV12-4 to TRBJ1-6; weak D call: TRBD1 (5 bases). The length of the CDR3 is 16 residues. Trimming took 5 bases from V and 7 from J, leaving 18 bases between them. CDR3 region: CASSPRVTANNSPLHF. The CDR3 region has the DNA TGTGCCAGCAGTCCACGGGTGACAGCTAACAATTCACCCCTCCACTTT.